The entry below describes one T cell receptor beta chain. These data originate in a study of T-cell memory formation after mild COVID-19. Across the study: The TCR clusters were mostly specific to one donor.

TCRdb passed the 5' RACE reads through MiXCR, listing each CDR3 protein once. The sample lists almost 250,000 distinct CDR3 sequences; 15% were seen once. V lost 5 bases and J lost 0, with 16 bases in between. Germline CDR1 reads SGDLS; CDR2 reads YYNGEE. The CDR3 is made up of 16 amino acids. The gene calls are TRBV9 and TRBJ2-3; D might be TRBD1 or TRBD2, each matching 6 bases. This TCR was recovered from an adult woman who had mild COVID-19 (a few samples of this study predate the infection). Cell type and time point are not known. Sample: PBMCs or a T cell subset sorted from them (not recorded which). The DNA of the CDR3 is TGTGCCAGCAGTTCTAGGGGGGCCGCTAGCACAGATACGCAGTATTTT. Translating it yields CASSSRGAASTDTQYF.